This T cell receptor beta chain was found in a study of control samples from healthy donors and cancer patients. Germline CDR1 is SGDLS and CDR2 is YYNGEE. The V segment lost 0 bases and the J segment 1 base; nucleotides outside the gene matches: 0. The CDR3 has 14 amino acids. Assay: immunoSEQ multiplex PCR; the TCRdb copy retains only in-frame clones and omits some. Of more than 95,000 clones listed, roughly 84% were seen once; the top ten hold over 7.5%. The rearrangement uses TRBV9 and TRBJ1-1; 7 positions match TRBD1. Input material: blood. The TCR sequence derives from a man between 40 and 49 years old in good health. The CDR3 DNA reads TGTGCCAGCAGCGTAGAGGGGGCGAACACTGAAGCTTTCTTT. This gives the protein CASSVEGANTEAFF.